This T cell receptor (beta chain) appears in the sequencing data of a study of T cell responses to AZD1222 COVID-19 vaccine. TCRdb keeps only in-frame clones here, not all; method: immunoSEQ multiplex PCR. The sample has approximately 190,000 clones, roughly 92% seen once. This clone has a single count. This TCR was sampled from an adult in good health. The source was peripheral blood, collected on day 0 of AZD1222 vaccination.

DNA for the CDR3: TGTGCCAGTGGGGTACAGGGGAATTCACCCCTCCACTTT. As protein: CASGVQGNSPLHF. This chain uses TRBV2 with TRBJ1-6, with TRBD1 matching 7 bases. Germline assignment: CDR1 SNHLY and CDR2 FYNNEI. CDR3 size: 13 residues. V lost 9 bases to trimming and J lost 7 bases; unmatched junction nucleotides: 6.